The 30 T cell receptor beta chains in this list originate from one sample, sequenced in a study of blood T cells in healthy people across ages (dated by TCRdb to the mid-2010s). Library prep was done by 5' RACE. The instrument given in TCRdb is Illumina HiSeq 2500. The second PCR ran for about 7 to 11 cycles and used a J-beta primer mix along with a sample-barcoded 5' primer. The public reads were reanalyzed by TCRdb: fastp trimming at Q25, MiXCR alignment, in-frame beta chains only. Merged by CDR3 protein, the rows form single entries marked with the most common genes and DNA. The table for this sample lists hundreds of thousands of distinct CDR3 sequences; around 26% of them were counted only once. The ten top clones hold 17% of the sample. The sequenced sample consisted of blood. Every receptor here comes from a woman aged 80 or older in good health.

The V and J genes are TRBV7-9 and TRBJ2-7; 9 bases line up with TRBD1. The CDR3 totals 14 residues. The germline V gene encodes CDR1 SEHNR and CDR2 FQNEAQ (reference sequence). The V segment lost 1 base and the J segment 10 bases; nucleotides outside the gene matches: 8. CDR3 sequence reads: CASSLEGTGIPQYF. CDR3 sequence (DNA): TGTGCCAGCAGCTTAGAGGGGACAGGGATCCCCCAGTACTTC.

The chain is built from TRBV5-6 and TRBJ1-6, with 8 nucleotides matching TRBD1. Per the germline V gene, CDR1 is SGHDT and CDR2 is YYEEEE. The CDR3 covers 15 residues. V dropped 3 bases and J dropped 7; count of bases not matched to a gene: 6. The CDR3 spells CASSSKTGVNSPLHF. CDR3 sequence (DNA): TGTGCCAGCAGCTCAAAGACAGGGGTAAATTCACCCCTCCACTTT.

This clonotype was observed many times. The chain employs TRBV24-1 and TRBJ2-3; 12 nucleotides align to TRBD2. With V trimmed by 2 bases and J by 9 bases, 11 bases remained unmatched. Germline lookup yields CDR1 KGHDR and CDR2 SFDVKD. This CDR3 has 17 amino acids. The CDR3 sequence is CATSDSIPGLAGMTQYF. DNA for the CDR3: TGTGCCACCAGTGATTCCATCCCCGGACTAGCGGGGATGACGCAGTATTTT.

This clonotype was picked up a small number of times. The chain joins TRBV6-1 to TRBJ1-1; D is possibly TRBD1 (5 bases). V was shortened by 10 bases and J by 1 base, with 7 bases between the two germline ends. This CDR3 spans 11 amino acids. Germline V gene lookup returns CDR1 MNHNS and CDR2 SASEGT. CDR3 bases: TGTGCCATTGGGGGGAACACTGAAGCTTTCTTT. Translated, it gives CAIGGNTEAFF.

A note on this clonotype: A much bigger clone sits one base away, suggesting this may be a read error. The chain carries TRBV7-2 and TRBJ2-7; TRBD1 is a possible D gene (6 bases). The CDR3 contains 16 residues. With 5 bases removed from V and 7 bases from J, the gap between germline ends came to 24 bases. In germline, CDR1 is SGHTA, CDR2 FQGNSA. The CDR3 nucleotides read TGTGCCAGCAGCCGGACGACCGGGACATCATGGGGGGAGCAGTACTTC. Protein sequence: CASSRTTGTSWGEQYF.

This clonotype has more than one count but fewer than ten. The gene calls are TRBV14 and TRBJ1-6; 8 bases line up with TRBD1. The V gene's germline CDR1 is SGHDN and CDR2 FVKESK. The CDR3 has 13 amino acids. After removal of 4 bases from V and 10 bases from J, the junction contained 3 bases not matched to a gene. CDR3 protein: CASSRNRGSPLHF. The CDR3 DNA reads TGTGCCAGCAGCCGAAACAGGGGGTCACCCCTCCACTTT.

V is TRBV24-1 and J is TRBJ2-5; 7 bases fit TRBD2. Losses at the gene ends were 4 bases for V and 1 base for J; bases not matched to a gene: 5. Germline-derived CDR1 and CDR2 are KGHDR and SFDVKD. The CDR3 loop spans 15 amino acids. CDR3 nucleotides: TGTGCCACCAGTGAACCAGGGACTACCCAAGAGACCCAGTACTTC. This gives the protein CATSEPGTTQETQYF.

This clonotype was counted between two and nine times. The CDR3 here is CASSRNHRGTNEKLFF. CDR3 sequence (DNA): TGTGCCAGCAGCCGTAACCACAGGGGAACTAATGAAAAACTGTTTTTT. The chain carries TRBV4-2 and TRBJ1-4, with 7 bases matching TRBD1. Germline V CDR1 and CDR2: LGHNA, YNFKEQ. V gave up 4 bases and J gave up 1 base; unmatched junction bases: 6. The CDR3 is made up of 16 amino acids.

This clonotype was found many times. V and J are TRBV20-1 and TRBJ2-3; 12 bases match TRBD2. V gave up 2 bases and J gave up 2 bases; unmatched junction bases: 5. Germline CDR1 and CDR2: DFQATT and SNEGSKA (reference sequence). The CDR3 runs to 16 residues. The CDR3 sequence: CSARSSGGAFTDTQYF. In DNA form, the CDR3 reads TGCAGTGCTAGATCTAGCGGGGGGGCATTCACAGATACGCAGTATTTT.

The rearrangement links TRBV6-5 to TRBJ1-4; TRBD1 aligns across 7 bases. Trimming at V came to 6 bases and at J to 6 bases, leaving 7 bases not matched to a gene. This CDR3 spans 14 amino acids. Germline CDR1 is MNHEY and CDR2 is SVGAGI. CDR3 residues: CASSLRGTYEKLFF. In DNA, the CDR3 is TGTGCCAGCAGCCTCAGGGGGACTTATGAAAAACTGTTTTTT.

This clonotype was counted at least ten times. This chain joins TRBV7-9 and TRBJ2-3, with 13 bases aligning to TRBD2. V was pared by 1 base and J by 0 bases, with 4 bases of the junction left unmatched. Germline V CDR1 and CDR2: SEHNR, FQNEAQ (reference sequence). The CDR3 length is 18 residues. The CDR3 here is CASSLGSTSGGSTDTQYF. CDR3 bases: TGTGCCAGCAGCTTAGGGTCGACTAGCGGGGGGAGCACAGATACGCAGTATTTT.

Turning to this clonotype: Possible read error: a much larger clone is one base away. The chain is built from TRBV27 and TRBJ2-5; D call uncertain. Germline CDR1 and CDR2: MNHEY and SMNVEV (reference sequence). This CDR3 is built from 14 residues. The CDR3 DNA follows: TGTGCCAGCAATTTACAGAGCACCCCTTTGACCCAGTACTTC. Amino acids: CASNLQSTPLTQYF.

The chain has TRBV30 and TRBJ1-5; D is undetermined. Germline CDR1 GTSNPN, CDR2 SVGIG (reference sequence). The CDR3 has 15 residues. Trimming stripped 3 bases from V and 1 base from J, with 13 bases between. CDR3 DNA: TGTGCCTGGAGCTCGAGGGATGACAGCAATCAGCCCCAGCATTTT. This encodes CAWSSRDDSNQPQHF.

This clonotype was seen repeatedly, ten times or more. J is TRBJ2-5 and V is TRBV27; TRBD1 matches at 10 bases. V shed 4 bases, J shed 4 bases, and the junction held 6 bases outside the gene matches. This CDR3 spans 15 amino acids. Germline lookup yields CDR1 MNHEY and CDR2 SMNVEV (reference sequence). The CDR3 region has the DNA TGTGCCAGCAGTTACCGACAGGGGGCTAGAGAGACCCAGTACTTC. This encodes CASSYRQGARETQYF.

This clonotype was counted ten times or more. The chain employs TRBV7-2 and TRBJ2-1; 9 positions agree with TRBD2. Germline V gene data show CDR1 as SGHTA and CDR2 as FQGNSA. V gave up 1 base and J gave up 6 bases; unmatched junction bases: 7. The CDR3 runs to 16 residues. CDR3 DNA: TGTGCCAGCAGCTTAGGGTCTAGCGGGGAGCGCAATGAGCAGTTCTTC. Encoded protein: CASSLGSSGERNEQFF.

The sample holds many counts of this clonotype. The chain recombines TRBV29-1 with TRBJ2-4, with 9 bases aligning to TRBD2. Germline V gene sequence: CDR1 SQVTM, CDR2 ANQGSEA. J gave up 6 bases and V 3 bases, and 0 bases lay outside the gene matches. This CDR3 is built from 12 residues. CDR3 sequence: CSVETSGNIQYF. CDR3 DNA: TGCAGCGTTGAGACTAGCGGAAACATTCAGTACTTC.

This chain links TRBV7-9 with TRBJ2-1; D possibly matches TRBD1 or TRBD2 (5 bases each). The J call could be wrong; TRBJ2-7 is a better fit for the DNA end. The CDR3 spans 14 residues. The germline gives CDR1 SEHNR, CDR2 FQNEAQ (reference sequence). CDR3 in amino acids: CASSSPRGDDEQYF. CDR3 DNA sequence: TGTGCCAGCAGCTCCCCTAGAGGGGACGATGAGCAGTACTTC.

Worth noting for this clonotype: An end of the junction does not agree with germline; a read error may underlie this. The chain recombines TRBV5-5 with TRBJ2-7; possible D gene TRBD2, 7 bases. The CDR3 loop spans 14 amino acids. Germline V gives CDR1 SGHKS, CDR2 YYEKEE (reference sequence). DNA for the CDR3: TGTGCCGGCAGCTTCGGGGGGCCCTCCTACGAGCAGTACTTC. Translating it yields CAGSFGGPSYEQYF.

A single count supports this clonotype. The chain carries TRBV7-9 and TRBJ2-7; tentatively, D is TRBD2 (6 bases). The DNA end is more similar to TRBJ2-5, so the J call may be wrong. The CDR3 contains 17 residues. CDR1 is SEHNR and CDR2 is FQNEAQ in the germline V gene (reference sequence). The CDR3 coding sequence is TGTGCCAGCAGCTTACAGGTCGGCACAAGGAGGGGAGAGACCCAGTACTTC. Translating gives CASSLQVGTRRGETQYF.

This rearrangement joins TRBV29-1 to TRBJ2-7, with 7 nucleotides matching TRBD1. Germline values: CDR1 SQVTM, CDR2 ANQGSEA. The ends lost 5 bases at V and 5 bases at J; junction bases unmatched: 6. This CDR3 region has 12 residues. The CDR3 sequence: CSVTGTANEQYF. The DNA for the CDR3 is TGCAGCGTTACCGGGACAGCAAACGAGCAGTACTTC.

This clonotype has at least ten counts. This rearrangement joins TRBV3-1 to TRBJ2-5, with 13 positions matching TRBD2. Germline CDR1 is LGHDT and CDR2 is YNNKEL (reference sequence). The ends lost 4 bases at V and 7 bases at J; junction bases unmatched: 12. CDR3 length equals 17 residues. The CDR3 DNA reads TGTGCCAGCAGCCCGCTCCGTACTAGCGGGGGGGCAGGGACCCAGTACTTC. This translates into CASSPLRTSGGAGTQYF.

This clonotype was seen only a few times. The rearrangement joins TRBV20-1 to TRBJ1-5; 11 bases are a match to TRBD1. In germline, CDR1 is DFQATT, CDR2 SNEGSKA (reference sequence). The CDR3 loop spans 12 amino acids. After removal of 6 bases from V and 8 bases from J, the junction contained 3 bases not matched to a gene. CDR3 nucleotides: TGCAGTGCCGGACAGGGGGCAAAGCCCCAGCATTTT. Translation gives CSAGQGAKPQHF.

This clonotype was seen ten or more times. This chain joins TRBV6-6 and TRBJ2-7; TRBD1 agrees at 11 bases. The CDR3 loop spans 16 amino acids. With V trimmed by 2 bases and J by 4 bases, 7 bases remained unmatched. Per the germline V gene, CDR1 is MNHNY and CDR2 is SVGAGI (reference sequence). This CDR3 reads CASSYRTGTGGYEQYF. Written as DNA, the CDR3 is TGTGCCAGCAGTTACAGGACCGGGACAGGGGGATACGAGCAGTACTTC.

This clonotype was counted only a few times. The chain joins TRBV2 to TRBJ2-2; 7 bases fit TRBD2. This CDR3 contains 15 residues. Germline-derived CDR1 and CDR2 are SNHLY and FYNNEI. Trimming took 3 bases from V and 0 from J; bases not matched to a gene: 1. The CDR3 region is CASSEGGANTGELFF. The DNA of the CDR3 is TGTGCCAGCAGTGAGGGGGGGGCGAACACCGGGGAGCTGTTTTTT. The full variable domain, completed using reference TRBV2 and TRBJ2-2, is EPEVTQTPSHQVTQMGQEVILRCVPISNHLYFYWYRQILGQKVEFLVSFYNNEISEKSEIFDDQFSVERPDGSNFTLKIRSTKLEDSAMYFCASSEGGANTGELFFGEGSRLTVL.

This clonotype showed up many times. The chain carries TRBV12-3 or TRBV12-4 and TRBJ1-1; possibly TRBD1 for D (6 bases). This CDR3 is built from 16 residues. The V and J ends lost 5 bases and 4 bases respectively, with 20 bases between them. The CDR3 is CASSPRGGPMGTEAFF. The CDR3 DNA follows: TGTGCCAGCAGTCCAAGGGGGGGCCCGATGGGCACTGAAGCTTTCTTT.

The chain employs TRBV11-2 and TRBJ2-5; no reliable D call. The J call may be in error: the DNA end matches TRBJ2-7 better. In germline, CDR1 is SGHAT, CDR2 FQNNGV. The CDR3 spans 11 residues. In DNA form, the CDR3 reads TGTGCCAGCAGCTTAAGGGACGAGCAGTACTTC. Amino acid sequence: CASSLRDEQYF.

This clonotype was counted ten times or more. The chain joins TRBV29-1 to TRBJ1-2; 11 positions agree with TRBD1. With V trimmed by 6 bases and J by 3 bases, 6 bases remained unmatched. Germline CDR1 and CDR2: SQVTM and ANQGSEA. The CDR3 runs to 14 residues. CDR3: CSVGTGGIYYGYTF. In DNA form, the CDR3 reads TGCAGCGTCGGGACAGGGGGAATTTACTATGGCTACACCTTC.

The rearrangement uses TRBV5-1 and TRBJ2-5; D is unresolved. The germline V gene encodes CDR1 SGHRS and CDR2 YFSETQ. Trimming removed 3 bases at V and 1 base at J, with 10 bases between. This CDR3 contains 14 residues. The CDR3 here is CASSCLALQETQYF. CDR3 nucleotide sequence: TGCGCCAGCAGCTGCTTGGCGCTCCAAGAGACCCAGTACTTC.

This clonotype has at least ten counts. CDR3 bases: TGCGCCAGCAGTCCTGAAACTTCACGCTATGGCTACACCTTC. Protein sequence: CASSPETSRYGYTF. This chain links TRBV5-1 with TRBJ1-2; the D is unclear. This CDR3 is built from 14 residues. V was cut by 5 bases and J by 4 bases, with 15 bases left in between. Germline V gives CDR1 SGHRS, CDR2 YFSETQ.

Worth noting for this clonotype: This may stem from a read error, because a much larger clone lies one nucleotide away. V is TRBV27 and J is TRBJ2-4, with a possible D match to TRBD1 (6 bases). This CDR3 is 11 amino acids long. In germline, CDR1 is MNHEY, CDR2 SMNVEV (reference sequence). In nucleotides, the CDR3 is TGTGCCGGCAGGGGAAAAAACATTCAGTACTTC. Amino acids: CAGRGKNIQYF.